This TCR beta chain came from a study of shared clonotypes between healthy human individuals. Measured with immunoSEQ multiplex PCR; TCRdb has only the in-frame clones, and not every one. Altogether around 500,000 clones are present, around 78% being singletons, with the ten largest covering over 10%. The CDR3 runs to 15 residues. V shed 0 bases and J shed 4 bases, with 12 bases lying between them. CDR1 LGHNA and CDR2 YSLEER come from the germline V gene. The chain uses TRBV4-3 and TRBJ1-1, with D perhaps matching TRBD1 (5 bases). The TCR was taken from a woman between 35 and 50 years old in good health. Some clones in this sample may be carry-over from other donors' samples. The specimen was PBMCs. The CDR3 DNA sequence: TGCGCCAGCAGCCAAGACCCCACCCAGGGCACTGAAGCTTTCTTT. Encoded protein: CASSQDPTQGTEAFF.